This entry lists 3 T cell receptor beta chains sequenced from one sample in a study of T cell repertoires in cytomegalovirus infection. These receptors' targets are unknown. MiXCR, applied by TCRdb to the reads, yields one record per CDR3 protein. The sample holds hundreds of thousands of distinct CDR3 sequences, around 30% seen once. The material sequenced was cultured PBMCs, taken from culture after CMV antigen stimulation. These receptor sequences come from a human donor in good health (CMV status not recorded). Some clones in this sample may be carry-over from other donors' samples.

This clonotype has only a few counts. V and J are TRBV4-1 and TRBJ2-5, with 7 bases that match TRBD1. V dropped 2 bases and J dropped 5; count of bases not matched to a gene: 5. Germline V lookup: CDR1 MGHRA, CDR2 YSYEKL. The CDR3 totals 14 residues. The CDR3, as DNA: TGCGCCAGCAGCCAAATGACAGGGATGGAGACCCAGTACTTC. As protein: CASSQMTGMETQYF.

This clonotype was detected once. V and J are TRBV18 and TRBJ2-5, with 7 bases fitting TRBD2. The V and J ends lost 5 bases and 4 bases, in that order; junction bases with no gene match: 7. The length of the CDR3 is 14 residues. Germline lookup yields CDR1 KGHSH and CDR2 LQKENI. The CDR3: CASSSTSRRETQYF. Written as DNA, the CDR3 is TGTGCCAGCTCATCGACTAGCCGCCGAGAGACCCAGTACTTC.

This clonotype was seen more than once but under ten times. This sequence joins TRBV27 and TRBJ1-5, with D possibly TRBD1 on 6 matching bases. The CDR3 length is 19 residues. Per germline, CDR1 MNHEY and CDR2 SMNVEV (reference sequence). V lost 6 bases and J lost 1, with 25 bases in between. The CDR3 protein is CASRRKGQGLDMSNQPQHF. CDR3 in DNA: TGTGCCAGCAGACGAAAAGGGCAGGGGCTTGATATGAGCAATCAGCCCCAGCATTTT.